A single sample gave rise to the 18 T cell receptor beta chains below, sequenced in a study of T cell repertoires in ileal Crohn's disease. Some clones are missing from TCRdb's copy, which holds only in-frame ones; the method was immunoSEQ multiplex PCR. Of some 14,000 clones detected, 87% appear once; the ten largest clones hold 3.7%. Material for sequencing was ileal tissue. The receptors originated from an adult with Crohn's disease.

The chain links TRBV10-1 to TRBJ1-5; D gene uncertain. The CDR3 loop spans 15 amino acids. V lost 5 bases, J lost 1 base, and 12 bases lay in between. Germline values: CDR1 WNHNN, CDR2 SYGVQD (reference sequence). CDR3 DNA sequence: TGCGCCAGCAGTCGGGAGGAAAAGAGCAATCAGCCCCAGCATTTT. It is translated as CASSREEKSNQPQHF.

This clone was detected only once. This chain joins TRBV7-9 and TRBJ2-7, with D perhaps TRBD1 (8 bases). The CDR3 is made up of 15 amino acids. The V gene lost 4 bases and the J gene lost 3 bases, with 16 bases spanning the gap. CDR1 and CDR2 from the germline V gene are SEHNR and FQNEAQ (reference sequence). CDR3 nucleotide sequence: TGTGCCAGCAGCTCAGCGGGACAGGCTCGCTACGAGCAGTACTTC. Amino acids: CASSSAGQARYEQYF.

The chain recombines TRBV5-4 with TRBJ2-5; D is perhaps TRBD1 (6 bases). V lost 1 base, J lost 5 bases, and 9 bases lay in between. This CDR3 contains 13 residues. Germline CDR1 SGHNT, CDR2 YYREEE (reference sequence). The CDR3 coding sequence is TGTGCCAGCAGCTTGACAGGGATGGAGACCCAGTACTTC. Its protein product is CASSLTGMETQYF.

This chain connects TRBV29-1 to TRBJ2-3; a possible D gene is TRBD1 (5 bases). From germline, CDR1 is SQVTM and CDR2 ANQGSEA. The CDR3 is made up of 13 amino acids. Trimming took off 4 bases at V and 6 bases at J, with 14 bases between the two ends. As DNA, the CDR3 is TGCAGCGTTGTGGGGCAGGGCGTGGATACGCAGTATTTT. This sequence encodes CSVVGQGVDTQYF.

CDR3 DNA: TGTGCCAGCAGCAGAGGACAGCTACTTATGAACACTGAAGCTTTCTTT. Translated, it gives CASSRGQLLMNTEAFF. V is TRBV5-6 and J is TRBJ1-1; maybe TRBD1 (6 bases). Per the germline V gene, CDR1 is SGHDT and CDR2 is YYEEEE. The CDR3 has 16 amino acids. V lost 4 bases, J lost 0 bases, and 16 bases lay in between.

This chain connects TRBV4-3 to TRBJ2-5; D is perhaps TRBD2 (6 bases). CDR1 is LGHNA, CDR2 YSLEER, per germline. The CDR3 consists of 16 residues. V lost 1 base, J lost 5 bases, and 17 bases lay in between. CDR3 in amino acids: CASSQGGISSGETQYF. CDR3 nucleotides: TGCGCCAGCAGCCAAGGCGGGATTTCGAGTGGCGAGACCCAGTACTTC.

Regarding this clone: Other nucleotide sequences in the sample specify the same CDR3. The chain couples TRBV9 to TRBJ2-7, with 9 bases fitting TRBD1. V lost 4 bases and J lost 3; bases outside the gene matches: 5. From germline, CDR1 is SGDLS and CDR2 YYNGEE. The CDR3 has 14 residues. The DNA for the CDR3 is TGTGCCAGCAGCTACTTGGGACAGGGCTACGAGCAGTACTTC. This gives the protein CASSYLGQGYEQYF.

This sequence joins TRBV2 and TRBJ2-5, with a tentative D call TRBD1 (5 bases). Trimming removed 4 bases at V and 7 bases at J, with 10 bases between. The CDR3 sequence is 12 residues long. Germline values: CDR1 SNHLY, CDR2 FYNNEI. DNA of the CDR3: TGTGCCAGCAGTGCCCAGGGCGGGACCCAGTACTTC. Translated, it gives CASSAQGGTQYF.

The gene calls are TRBV4-3 and TRBJ2-5; 10 bases are a match to TRBD1. CDR1 and CDR2 (germline): LGHNA, YSLEER. V shed 4 bases, J shed 2 bases, and the junction held 1 base outside the gene matches. This CDR3 is 14 amino acids long. The CDR3 DNA is TGCGCCAGCAGCCCGGGACAGGGGCAAGAGACCCAGTACTTC. Amino acids: CASSPGQGQETQYF.

CDR3 sequence (DNA): TGTGCCAGCAGCTTGGAGACGGGGAACACTGAAGCTTTCTTT. Translated: CASSLETGNTEAFF. The chain uses TRBV5-5 and TRBJ1-1; no clear D gene. From germline, CDR1 is SGHKS and CDR2 YYEKEE (reference sequence). Trimming pared 0 bases from V and 1 base from J, leaving 7 bases between. This CDR3 is 14 amino acids long.

V gene TRBV18 combines with J gene TRBJ1-5; perhaps TRBD1 as D (5 bases). Germline V CDR1 and CDR2: KGHSH, LQKENI. Deletions cut 1 base from V and 4 bases from J, with 11 bases between. This CDR3 contains 15 residues. CDR3 amino acids: CASSPQRGLNQPQHF. The CDR3 DNA is TGTGCCAGCTCACCACAAAGGGGCCTTAATCAGCCCCAGCATTTT.

The V gene is TRBV11-2, the J gene TRBJ1-1, with TRBD1 identical over 7 bases. The V segment lost 3 bases and the J segment 1 base; nucleotides outside the gene matches: 2. Germline CDR1 and CDR2: SGHAT and FQNNGV. The CDR3 is made up of 14 amino acids. CDR3 amino acids: CASSLDRRNTEAFF. As DNA, the CDR3 is TGTGCCAGCAGCTTGGACAGGAGGAACACTGAAGCTTTCTTT.

The V call is TRBV6-1, the J call TRBJ1-4; D gene uncertain. The CDR3 extends over 18 amino acids. From germline, CDR1 is MNHNS and CDR2 SASEGT. The V gene lost 4 bases and the J gene lost 0 bases, with 18 bases spanning the gap. The CDR3 here is CASSALGGTPATNEKLFF. The DNA of the CDR3 is TGTGCCAGCAGTGCCCTCGGAGGAACACCTGCAACTAATGAAAAACTGTTTTTT.

The chain has TRBV7-9 and TRBJ2-2, with D perhaps matching TRBD2 (7 bases). Germline-derived CDR1 and CDR2 are SEHNR and FQNEAQ (reference sequence). The V end lost 4 bases, the J end lost 3 bases, and 18 bases lay between the germline ends. The CDR3 contains 17 residues. The CDR3 DNA follows: TGTGCCAGCAGCTCGAGGGGGGGGAGACGATACACCGGGGAGCTGTTTTTT. Translating it yields CASSSRGGRRYTGELFF.

The V gene is TRBV9, the J gene TRBJ2-3; TRBD2 agrees at 7 bases. The CDR3 spans 14 residues. The V gene end was trimmed by 4 bases and the J gene end by 4 bases; junction bases not matched to a gene: 6. Germline assignment: CDR1 SGDLS and CDR2 YYNGEE. The CDR3 is CASSHGLVPDTQYF. CDR3 DNA sequence: TGTGCCAGCAGCCACGGACTAGTTCCAGATACGCAGTATTTT.

This clone showed up just once. The gene calls are TRBV7-2 and TRBJ1-6, with a possible D match to TRBD1 (5 bases). Germline CDR1 SGHTA, CDR2 FQGNSA. There are 15 residues in the CDR3. Trimming left V 1 base short and J 7 bases short, with 11 bases between. The CDR3 sequence: CASSLVQGGNSPLHF. Here the CDR3 DNA reads TGTGCCAGCAGCTTAGTTCAGGGAGGGAATTCACCCCTCCACTTT.

The chain carries TRBV7-8 and TRBJ1-1, with D hard to call. CDR1 SGHVS and CDR2 FQNEAQ come from the germline V gene. CDR3 length: 11 residues. The ends were cut back, 4 bases at V and 8 bases at J, with 8 bases in the middle. CDR3 residues: CASSSLMEAFF. CDR3 DNA sequence: TGTGCCAGCAGCTCCCTTATGGAAGCTTTCTTT.

The chain carries TRBV10-1 and TRBJ2-3; D ambiguous. V dropped 5 bases and J dropped 0 bases, with 6 bases sitting between them. Germline-derived CDR1 and CDR2 are WNHNN and SYGVQD (reference sequence). This CDR3 contains 13 residues. The CDR3 reads CASSSTSTDTQYF. The DNA for the CDR3 is TGCGCCAGCAGTTCAACTAGCACAGATACGCAGTATTTT.